Each of the 5 T cell receptor beta chains below was sequenced from the same sample in a study of shared T cell receptors in the human thymus. Some clones are missing from TCRdb's copy, which holds only in-frame ones; the method was immunoSEQ multiplex PCR. The data hold some 640,000 clones, with 87% observed a single time. These same records also appear under a second study, on human thymus T cells.

The sample consisted of thymocytes. These receptors all stem from a boy in the first two years of life with a congenital heart defect.

J is TRBJ2-1 and V is TRBV6-1, with D tentatively TRBD1 (6 bases). Germline V gene data show CDR1 as MNHNS and CDR2 as SASEGT. The CDR3 consists of 16 residues. V lost 2 bases and J lost 9, with 20 bases in between. Written as DNA, the CDR3 is TGTGCCAGCAGTGAAACCCCCGTGGCAGGGGAAATTGAGCAGTTCTTC. Translation: CASSETPVAGEIEQFF.

The chain recombines TRBV29-1 with TRBJ2-3, with a possible D match to TRBD1 (6 bases). The V gene lost 1 base and the J gene lost 3 bases, with 14 bases spanning the gap. The CDR3 consists of 15 residues. Germline V gene lookup returns CDR1 SQVTM and CDR2 ANQGSEA. This CDR3 reads CSVEAVGAPTDTQYF. In DNA form, the CDR3 reads TGCAGCGTTGAAGCGGTGGGGGCCCCGACAGATACGCAGTATTTT.

This sequence joins TRBV14 and TRBJ1-2; TRBD1 matches 7 bases. With V trimmed by 0 bases and J by 1 base, 5 bases remained unmatched. The CDR3 runs to 16 residues. Germline V lookup: CDR1 SGHDN, CDR2 FVKESK. In nucleotides, the CDR3 is TGTGCCAGCAGCCAAGAAAAAAGACAGGGTAACTATGGCTACACCTTC. Residues: CASSQEKRQGNYGYTF.

The chain carries TRBV7-8 and TRBJ2-1; the D is unclear. The CDR3 is 19 amino acids. The germline V gene has CDR1 SGHVS and CDR2 FQNEAQ. Trimming took off 2 bases at V and 6 bases at J, with 26 bases between the two ends. In nucleotides, the CDR3 is TGTGCCAGCAGCTTATGGGTTGCGGCCCCCCGGCGAGAGGTCAATGAGCAGTTCTTC. Translated, it gives CASSLWVAAPRREVNEQFF.

This clone appeared once. In DNA, the CDR3 is TGTGCCAGCAGCCAAGTCAAGATATCGCTAGCGGGGGGGCAACCGAACACCGGGGAGCTGTTTTTT. Its translation is CASSQVKISLAGGQPNTGELFF. V gene TRBV4-2 combines with J gene TRBJ2-2; 12 nucleotides align to TRBD2. Losses at the gene ends were 1 base for V and 0 bases for J; bases not matched to a gene: 15. This CDR3 is built from 22 residues. Germline CDR1 is LGHNA and CDR2 is YNFKEQ.